A selection of T cell receptor beta chains follows, all from one sample in a study of cytomegalovirus exposure and HLA in healthy donors. Repertoires were generated with immunoSEQ multiplex PCR, while TCRdb's copy carries only in-frame clones and drops some. The table has about 90,000 clones, roughly 80% seen once. Material: PBMCs. Receptors originate from a woman in her thirties or forties in good health and CMV-seropositive. Both conserved end residues are part of each CDR3. The D gene is left open where the match is weak. Expanded clones are given a class, and other clones once, few, many or no size at all.

CDR3 protein	CDR3 DNA	D gene	clone size	J gene	V gene
CASSFFTGKSYTGELFF	TGTGCCAGCAGTTTCTTCACCGGGAAGAGTTACACCGGGGAGCTGTTTTTT	-	-	TRBJ2-2	TRBV27
CASSLNSGTHYEQYF	TGCGCCAGCAGCTTGAATAGCGGTACACACTACGAGCAGTACTTC	-	-	TRBJ2-7	TRBV5-1
CASSHDPGQGPSDYEQYF	TGCGCCAGCAGCCATGATCCGGGACAGGGTCCTTCGGACTACGAGCAGTACTTC	TRBD1	-	TRBJ2-7	TRBV5-1
CASSYSPGGYGYTF	TGTGCCAGCAGTTACTCCCCGGGAGGGTATGGCTACACCTTC	-	-	TRBJ1-2	TRBV6-5
CASSFFGGGQNTEAFF	TGTGCCAGCAGCTTCTTCGGGGGAGGTCAGAACACTGAAGCTTTCTTT	-	-	TRBJ1-1	TRBV7-8
CASSTAAVPYEQYF	TGTGCCAGCAGCACGGCGGCCGTTCCCTACGAGCAGTACTTC	-	-	TRBJ2-7	TRBV7-2
CATSRGAGHGQEMNTEAFF	TGTGCCACCAGCAGAGGGGCGGGGCACGGACAGGAGATGAACACTGAAGCTTTCTTT	TRBD1	few	TRBJ1-1	TRBV15
CASSLAGGVYEQFF	TGTGCCAGCAGTCTAGCGGGAGGAGTCTATGAGCAGTTCTTC	TRBD2	-	TRBJ2-1	TRBV6-6
CASSLGDRTKETQYF	TGTGCCAGCAGCTTGGGGGACAGGACTAAAGAGACCCAGTACTTC	TRBD1	-	TRBJ2-5	TRBV5-8
CAWDRGEGNTIYF	TGTGCCTGGGACAGGGGAGAAGGAAACACCATATATTTT	TRBD1	-	TRBJ1-3	TRBV30
CATSRDPMGLYNEQFF	TGTGCCACCAGCAGAGACCCGATGGGGCTCTACAATGAGCAGTTCTTC	-	-	TRBJ2-1	TRBV15
CSVRQSSYNSPLHF	TGCAGCGTCCGACAGAGCTCCTATAATTCACCCCTCCACTTT	-	-	TRBJ1-6	TRBV29-1
CASSRPQGGYTF	TGTGCCAGCTCGAGACCTCAGGGGGGCTACACCTTC	-	-	TRBJ1-2	TRBV18
CSAVDSSTDTQYF	TGCAGCGCAGTGGACAGTAGCACAGATACGCAGTATTTT	-	-	TRBJ2-3	TRBV29-1
CASSRYSGANVLTF	TGTGCCAGCAGTCGCTACTCTGGGGCCAACGTCCTGACTTTC	-	-	TRBJ2-6	TRBV28
CASSPSGLAGGRYNEQFF	TGTGCCAGCAGCCCTTCGGGACTAGCGGGAGGGCGATACAATGAGCAGTTCTTC	TRBD2	-	TRBJ2-1	TRBV11-3
CASSEAGGAGYTF	TGTGCCAGCAGTGAAGCGGGAGGAGCTGGCTACACCTTC	-	-	TRBJ1-2	TRBV6-1
CASSVTSGRAETQYF	TGTGCCAGCAGCGTGACTAGCGGGAGGGCGGAGACCCAGTACTTC	TRBD2	-	TRBJ2-5	TRBV7-3
CASSLNQGAGGEQYF	TGTGCCAGCAGCTTAAACCAGGGGGCAGGTGGCGAGCAGTACTTC	TRBD1	-	TRBJ2-7	TRBV7-3
CASSLAGGSQETQYF	TGTGCCAGCAGTTTGGCGGGGGGCTCACAAGAGACCCAGTACTTC	TRBD2	-	TRBJ2-5	TRBV28
CASRSGIAGVETQYF	TGTGCCAGCAGATCCGGGATAGCGGGAGTTGAGACCCAGTACTTC	TRBD2	few	TRBJ2-5	TRBV7-3
CASSLGLAGSGANVLTF	TGTGCCAGCAGCTTAGGATTAGCAGGGTCTGGGGCCAACGTCCTGACTTTC	-	-	TRBJ2-6	TRBV11-2
CSVEQVGAELQETQYF	TGCAGCGTTGAACAGGTCGGAGCGGAGCTCCAAGAGACCCAGTACTTC	-	-	TRBJ2-5	TRBV29-1
CASSQLTRGGGTNEQFF	TGTGCCAGCAGCCAGCTTACCCGGGGGGGCGGGACCAATGAGCAGTTCTTC	TRBD2	-	TRBJ2-1	TRBV11-2
CASSESSGGREKLFF	TGTGCCAGCAGCGAGTCCTCGGGAGGGCGAGAAAAACTGTTTTTT	-	-	TRBJ1-4	TRBV7-2
CASSEKPGLAASYNEQFF	TGTGCCAGCAGCGAAAAACCAGGGCTAGCGGCCTCCTACAATGAGCAGTTCTTC	TRBD2	-	TRBJ2-1	TRBV7-3
CASSVVGLLGGELFF	TGTGCCAGCAGCGTTGTGGGACTATTGGGCGGGGAGCTGTTTTTT	TRBD2	few	TRBJ2-2	TRBV11-2
CASSWTGGDTEAFF	TGCGCCAGCAGCTGGACAGGGGGCGACACTGAAGCTTTCTTT	TRBD1	few	TRBJ1-1	TRBV5-1
CASSVATGGDEQYF	TGTGCCAGCAGCGTAGCAACGGGGGGGGACGAGCAGTACTTC	TRBD2	-	TRBJ2-7	TRBV9
CASSVGKRDSTDTQYF	TGTGCCAGCAGCGTAGGGAAGCGGGACTCCACAGATACGCAGTATTTT	TRBD2	-	TRBJ2-3	TRBV9
CASSEVLLAGETGELFF	TGTGCCAGCAGTGAAGTTCTACTAGCGGGTGAAACCGGGGAGCTGTTTTTT	TRBD2	once	TRBJ2-2	TRBV2
CASSLTGPTGELFF	TGCGCCAGCAGCTTGACAGGGCCCACCGGGGAGCTGTTTTTT	-	few	TRBJ2-2	TRBV5-1
CASSVTGSLAGIYNEQFF	TGTGCCAGCAGCGTAACGGGGTCACTAGCGGGAATATACAATGAGCAGTTCTTC	TRBD2	-	TRBJ2-1	TRBV9
CASSAAYRGDTQYF	TGTGCCAGCAGCGCGGCGTACCGGGGAGATACGCAGTATTTT	-	-	TRBJ2-3	TRBV6-1
CASSFGQGPEQYF	TGTGCCAGCAGTTTTGGACAGGGCCCCGAGCAGTACTTC	TRBD1	-	TRBJ2-7	TRBV28
CASSPSTGANYGYTF	TGTGCCAGCTCACCCTCGACGGGGGCTAACTATGGCTACACCTTC	-	-	TRBJ1-2	TRBV18
CASNRVGNEQFF	TGTGCCAGCAATCGGGTCGGCAATGAGCAGTTCTTC	-	few	TRBJ2-1	TRBV6-1
CASSSYGGNTYNEQFF	TGCGCCAGCAGCTCCTACGGAGGGAATACCTACAATGAGCAGTTCTTC	-	-	TRBJ2-1	TRBV5-1
CASSRTENTEAFF	TGTGCCAGCAGTAGGACAGAGAACACTGAAGCTTTCTTT	-	-	TRBJ1-1	TRBV6-4
CASSQDPPRGGETQYF	TGCGCCAGCAGCCAAGATCCCCCGCGGGGGGGGGAGACCCAGTACTTC	TRBD2	-	TRBJ2-5	TRBV4-1
CASSYGTAYNEQFF	TGTGCCAGCAGTTACGGGACAGCCTACAATGAGCAGTTCTTC	TRBD1	-	TRBJ2-1	TRBV6-5
CATREGYEQYF	TGTGCCACCCGGGAGGGGTACGAGCAGTACTTC	TRBD2	once	TRBJ2-7	TRBV19
CASSGWTSGTDTQYF	TGTGCCAGCAGCGGGTGGACTAGCGGGACAGATACGCAGTATTTT	TRBD2	-	TRBJ2-3	TRBV9
CARRGRERGPYEQYF	TGTGCCAGACGGGGACGGGAGAGGGGGCCTTACGAGCAGTACTTC	-	-	TRBJ2-7	TRBV5-3
CASSFRSGGRGYTF	TGTGCCAGCAGTTTTAGATCAGGGGGGAGGGGCTACACCTTC	TRBD1	-	TRBJ1-2	TRBV27
CASSLAASDSYEQYF	TGTGCCAGCAGCTTAGCGGCTAGCGACTCCTACGAGCAGTACTTC	-	-	TRBJ2-7	TRBV7-2
CASSEVAGGHEDTQYF	TGTGCCAGCAGTGAAGTAGCGGGAGGGCACGAAGATACGCAGTATTTT	TRBD2	-	TRBJ2-3	TRBV6-1
CASSNGSTF	TGTGCCAGCAGCAATGGTAGCACCTTC	-	-	TRBJ1-2	TRBV21-1
CASSLETEFQYF	TGTGCCAGCAGCTTGGAGACTGAATTTCAGTACTTC	-	few	TRBJ2-7	TRBV5-4
CASSLGGKYEQYF	TGTGCCAGCAGCTTAGGCGGGAAGTACGAGCAGTACTTC	-	few	TRBJ2-7	TRBV11-3
CATSRDRGQGGNQPQHF	TGTGCCACCAGCAGAGATCGGGGACAGGGGGGAAATCAGCCCCAGCATTTT	TRBD1	-	TRBJ1-5	TRBV15